Below are 4 T cell receptor beta chains sequenced from a single sample in a study of regulatory T cells in long-lasting Graves disease. For TCR beta, libraries came from iRepertoire HTBI primers and Arm-PCR of CDR3 regions. TCRdb redid the calling of the multiplex PCR reads with MiXCR, one entry per CDR3 protein. The sample carries under 500,000 distinct CDR3 sequences, less than 25% recorded once. Documented time point: persistent/refractory GD, antithyroid drugs over 5 years with positive TRAb. The TCR library was made from RNA that had been extracted from PBMCs in TRIzol. The sample in question was peripheral blood mononuclear cells (PBMCs), obtained when the disease was refractory, from a patient treated with antithyroid drugs. The receptor source for this set is a female donor with Graves disease.

The CDR3 protein is CASSYDTGAEAFF. The CDR3 DNA follows: TGTGCCAGCAGTTATGATACAGGGGCTGAAGCTTTCTTT. The genes are TRBV6-5 and TRBJ1-1; TRBD1 matches 7 bases. The V segment lost 3 bases and the J segment 6 bases; nucleotides outside the gene matches: 4. The CDR3 has 13 amino acids. CDR1 and CDR2 (germline): MNHEY, SVGAGI.

V usage is TRBV14 and J usage is TRBJ1-1; 9 bases map to TRBD1. The CDR3 extends over 15 amino acids. CDR1 is SGHDN and CDR2 is FVKESK in the germline V gene. V lost 9 bases to trimming and J lost 0 bases; unmatched junction nucleotides: 8. The CDR3 region has the DNA TGTGCCAGGCTTAACAGGGGGCGAATGAACACTGAAGCTTTCTTT. Amino acid sequence: CARLNRGRMNTEAFF.

The chain links TRBV29-1 to TRBJ2-2; TRBD1 matches 9 bases. Trimming at V came to 7 bases and at J to 2 bases, leaving 5 bases not matched to a gene. Germline CDR1 reads SQVTM; CDR2 reads ANQGSEA. This CDR3 region has 14 residues. In DNA form, the CDR3 reads TGCAGCGCCGGGACAGGGAGTAACACCGGGGAGCTGTTTTTT. The encoded protein is CSAGTGSNTGELFF.

This clonotype was detected a few times. The chain uses TRBV3-1 and TRBJ1-2; D is undetermined. This CDR3 is 17 amino acids long. V was shortened by 0 bases and J by 2 bases, with 16 bases between the two germline ends. Germline V lookup: CDR1 LGHDT, CDR2 YNNKEL (reference sequence). The CDR3 protein is CASSQDPDLPSNYGYTF. The DNA for the CDR3 is TGTGCCAGCAGCCAAGATCCGGACCTTCCGTCCAACTATGGCTACACCTTC. The full variable domain, completed using reference TRBV3-1 and TRBJ1-2, is DTAVSQTPKYLVTQMGNDKSIKCEQNLGHDTMYWYKQDSKKFLKIMFSYNNKELIINETVPNRFSPKSPDKAHLNLHINSLELGDSAVYFCASSQDPDLPSNYGYTFGSGTRLTVV.